This is a list of T cell receptor beta chains from one sample in a study of Ad26.COV2.S vaccination and SARS-CoV-2 variants. TCRdb keeps only in-frame clones here, not all; method: immunoSEQ multiplex PCR. The table lists about 440,000 clones, 80% to 95% of them singletons, with about 4.1% in the top ten. This material consisted of peripheral blood, taken in a trial of Ad26.COV2.S vaccine versus placebo. Receptors were obtained from a person between 18 and 65 years old who received the Ad26.COV2.S COVID-19 vaccine or a placebo. Each CDR3 is given with its conserved first and last residue. The D gene is left open where the match is weak. Clone size appears in some rows only: once, few, many, or a class for an expanded clone.

size: .; V: TRBV29-1; D: .; J: TRBJ2-7; CDR3: CSFFGGYEQYF; DNA: TGCAGCTTCTTTGGGGGTTACGAGCAGTACTTC
size: .; V: TRBV2; D: .; J: TRBJ2-3; CDR3: CASSVGAGPYEDTQYF; DNA: TGTGCCAGCAGTGTGGGGGCGGGGCCGTACGAGGATACGCAGTATTTT
size: once; V: TRBV7-9; D: .; J: TRBJ2-1; CDR3: CASSLVIDNEQFF; DNA: TGTGCCAGCAGCTTAGTTATCGACAATGAGCAGTTCTTC
size: .; V: TRBV28; D: .; J: TRBJ2-3; CDR3: CASSLWGRQGSSTDTQYF; DNA: TGTGCCAGCAGTTTATGGGGGAGGCAGGGGTCTAGCACAGATACGCAGTATTTT
size: .; V: TRBV19; D: .; J: TRBJ1-5; CDR3: CASRPRTAAYSNQPQHF; DNA: TGTGCCAGCCGGCCCCGGACGGCGGCGTATAGCAATCAGCCCCAGCATTTT
size: .; V: TRBV6-1; D: TRBD2; J: TRBJ2-1; CDR3: CASSEEAGLYNEQFF; DNA: TGTGCCAGCAGTGAAGAAGCGGGGTTATACAATGAGCAGTTCTTC
size: .; V: TRBV15; D: .; J: TRBJ2-3; CDR3: CATSRGNGGLTDTQYF; DNA: TGTGCCACCAGCAGAGGTAACGGAGGTCTAACAGATACGCAGTATTTT
size: .; V: TRBV7-8; D: .; J: TRBJ1-6; CDR3: CASSLDRDTNSPLHF; DNA: TGTGCCAGCAGCTTAGATCGGGACACAAATTCACCCCTCCACTTT
size: once; V: TRBV19; D: .; J: TRBJ2-3; CDR3: CASSPFSGSSTDTQYF; DNA: TGTGCCAGTAGTCCCTTCAGCGGGTCTAGCACAGATACGCAGTATTTT
size: .; V: TRBV20-1; D: .; J: TRBJ2-1; CDR3: CSWAHNEQFF; DNA: TGCAGTTGGGCCCACAATGAGCAGTTCTTC
size: few; V: TRBV7-9; D: .; J: TRBJ2-7; CDR3: CASSTVAPERYF; DNA: TGTGCCAGCAGTACAGTGGCCCCGGAGCGGTACTTC